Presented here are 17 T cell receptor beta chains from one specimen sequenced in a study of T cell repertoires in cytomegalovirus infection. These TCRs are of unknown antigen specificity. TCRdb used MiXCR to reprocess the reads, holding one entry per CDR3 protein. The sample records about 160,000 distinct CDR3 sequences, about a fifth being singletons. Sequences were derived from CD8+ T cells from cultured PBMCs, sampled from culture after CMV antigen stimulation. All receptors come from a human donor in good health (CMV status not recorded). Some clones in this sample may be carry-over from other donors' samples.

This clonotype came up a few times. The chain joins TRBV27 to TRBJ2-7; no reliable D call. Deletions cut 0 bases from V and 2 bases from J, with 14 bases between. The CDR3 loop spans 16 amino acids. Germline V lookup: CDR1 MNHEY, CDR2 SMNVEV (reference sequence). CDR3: CASSLSGGDTAYEQYF. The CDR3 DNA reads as TGTGCCAGCAGTTTATCTGGCGGAGACACTGCCTACGAGCAGTACTTC.

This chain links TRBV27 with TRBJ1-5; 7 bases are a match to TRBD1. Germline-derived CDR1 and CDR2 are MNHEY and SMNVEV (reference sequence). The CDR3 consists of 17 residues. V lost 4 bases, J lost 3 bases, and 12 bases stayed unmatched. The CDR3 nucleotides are TGTGCCAGCAGTTCCTCCAGTGAGACAGGGCTCAATCAGCCCCAGCATTTT. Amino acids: CASSSSSETGLNQPQHF.

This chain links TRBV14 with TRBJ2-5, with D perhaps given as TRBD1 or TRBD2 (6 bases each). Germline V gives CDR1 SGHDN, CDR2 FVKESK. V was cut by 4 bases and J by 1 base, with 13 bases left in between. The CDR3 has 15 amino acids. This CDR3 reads CASSPRGTSQETQYF. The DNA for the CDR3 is TGTGCCAGCAGCCCACGCGGGACATCCCAAGAGACCCAGTACTTC.

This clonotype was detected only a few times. The CDR3 DNA follows: TGCGCCAGCAGCCAAGATGCCGGGGGGATCACCGGGGAGCTGTTTTTT. It specifies CASSQDAGGITGELFF. The V gene is TRBV4-3, the J gene TRBJ2-2; 7 bases align to TRBD2. The trim removed 0 bases at V and 4 bases at J, leaving 5 bases unmatched. Per the germline V gene, CDR1 is LGHNA and CDR2 is YSLEER. CDR3 length equals 16 residues.

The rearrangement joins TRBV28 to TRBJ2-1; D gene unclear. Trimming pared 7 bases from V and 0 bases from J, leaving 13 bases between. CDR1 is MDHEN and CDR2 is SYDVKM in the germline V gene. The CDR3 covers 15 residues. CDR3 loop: CASTRPASSYNEQFF. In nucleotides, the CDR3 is TGTGCCAGCACCCGCCCGGCTAGCTCCTACAATGAGCAGTTCTTC.

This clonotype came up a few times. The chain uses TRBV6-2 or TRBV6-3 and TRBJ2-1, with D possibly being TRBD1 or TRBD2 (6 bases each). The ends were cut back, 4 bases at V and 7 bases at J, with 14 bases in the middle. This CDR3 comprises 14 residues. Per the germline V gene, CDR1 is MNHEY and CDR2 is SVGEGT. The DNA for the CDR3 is TGTGCCAGCAGTTTTCACAGGGAGGAGAATGAGCAGTTCTTC. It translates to CASSFHREENEQFF.

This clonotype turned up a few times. In nucleotides, the CDR3 is TGTGCCAGCAGTGGTGGGGGGGCTAATGAAAAACTGTTTTTT. Protein sequence: CASSGGGANEKLFF. The rearrangement links TRBV9 to TRBJ1-4; weak D call: TRBD1 (5 bases). Germline CDR1 is SGDLS and CDR2 is YYNGEE. The CDR3 contains 14 residues. V was pared by 5 bases and J by 3 bases, with 11 bases between.

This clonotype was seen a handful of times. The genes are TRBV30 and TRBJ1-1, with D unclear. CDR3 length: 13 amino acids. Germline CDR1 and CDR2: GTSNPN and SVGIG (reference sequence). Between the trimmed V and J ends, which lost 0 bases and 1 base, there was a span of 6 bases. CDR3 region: CAWSVIENTEAFF. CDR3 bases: TGTGCCTGGAGTGTCATAGAGAACACTGAAGCTTTCTTT.

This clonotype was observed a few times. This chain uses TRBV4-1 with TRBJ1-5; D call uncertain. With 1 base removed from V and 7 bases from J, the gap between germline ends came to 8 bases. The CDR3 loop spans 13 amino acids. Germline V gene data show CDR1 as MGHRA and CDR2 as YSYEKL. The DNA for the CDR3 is TGCGCCAGCAGCCAAGGGGCCGGGCAGCCCCAGCATTTT. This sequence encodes CASSQGAGQPQHF.

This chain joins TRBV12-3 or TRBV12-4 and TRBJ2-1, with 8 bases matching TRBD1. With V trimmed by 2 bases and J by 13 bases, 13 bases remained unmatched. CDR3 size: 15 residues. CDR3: CASSLTGQVLDGQFF. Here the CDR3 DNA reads TGTGCCAGCAGTTTAACGGGACAGGTTCTCGATGGACAGTTCTTC.

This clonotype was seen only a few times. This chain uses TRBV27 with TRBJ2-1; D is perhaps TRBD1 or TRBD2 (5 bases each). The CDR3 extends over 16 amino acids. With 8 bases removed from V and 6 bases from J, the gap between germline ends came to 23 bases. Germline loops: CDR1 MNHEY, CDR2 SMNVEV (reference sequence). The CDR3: CASRDDQDMRSNEQFF. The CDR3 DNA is TGTGCCAGCCGGGACGACCAGGACATGCGGTCCAATGAGCAGTTCTTC.

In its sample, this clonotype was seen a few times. CDR3 protein: CASSLRVRSGAEAFF. Here the CDR3 DNA reads TGTGCCAGCAGCTTAAGGGTACGTTCGGGCGCTGAAGCTTTCTTT. V is TRBV7-2 and J is TRBJ1-1; D not resolved. V was clipped by 2 bases and J by 6 bases, with 16 bases between them. Germline lookup yields CDR1 SGHTA and CDR2 FQGNSA. This CDR3 contains 15 residues.

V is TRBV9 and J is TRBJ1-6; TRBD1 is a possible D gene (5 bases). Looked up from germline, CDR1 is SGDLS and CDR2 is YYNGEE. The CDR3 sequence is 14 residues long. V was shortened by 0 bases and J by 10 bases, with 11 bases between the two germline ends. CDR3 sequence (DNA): TGTGCCAGCAGCGTAGGGGGGGGTAGATCACCCCTCCACTTT. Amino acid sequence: CASSVGGGRSPLHF.

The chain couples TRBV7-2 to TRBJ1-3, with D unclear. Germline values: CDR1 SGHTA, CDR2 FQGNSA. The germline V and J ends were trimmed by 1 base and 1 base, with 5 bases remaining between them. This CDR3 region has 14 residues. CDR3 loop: CASSLVGSGNTIYF. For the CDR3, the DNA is TGTGCCAGCAGCTTAGTAGGGTCTGGAAACACCATATATTTT. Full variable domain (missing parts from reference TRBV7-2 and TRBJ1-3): GAGVSQSPSNKVTEKGKDVELRCDPISGHTALYWYRQSLGQGLEFLIYFQGNSAPDKSGLPSDRFSAERTGGSVSTLTIQRTQQEDSAVYLCASSLVGSGNTIYFGEGSWLTVV.

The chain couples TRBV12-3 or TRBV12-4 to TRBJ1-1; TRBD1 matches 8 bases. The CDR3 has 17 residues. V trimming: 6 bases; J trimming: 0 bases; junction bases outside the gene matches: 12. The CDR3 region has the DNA TGTGCCAGCAGCTTAACAGGGGGAAACGGAATGAACACTGAAGCTTTCTTT. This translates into CASSLTGGNGMNTEAFF.

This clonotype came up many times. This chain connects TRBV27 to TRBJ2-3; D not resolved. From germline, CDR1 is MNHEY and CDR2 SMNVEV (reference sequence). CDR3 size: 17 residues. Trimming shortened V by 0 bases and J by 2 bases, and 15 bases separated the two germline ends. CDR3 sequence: CASSLSVRQRHTDTQYF. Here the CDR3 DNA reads TGTGCCAGCAGTTTATCGGTCCGGCAGAGACACACAGATACGCAGTATTTT.

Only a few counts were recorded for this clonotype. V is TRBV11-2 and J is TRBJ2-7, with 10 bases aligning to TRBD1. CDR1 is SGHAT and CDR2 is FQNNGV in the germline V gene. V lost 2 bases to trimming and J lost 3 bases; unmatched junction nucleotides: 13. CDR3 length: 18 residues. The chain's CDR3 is CASSLILAGTGDHYEQYF. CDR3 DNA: TGTGCCAGCAGCTTAATACTAGCCGGGACAGGGGATCACTACGAGCAGTACTTC.